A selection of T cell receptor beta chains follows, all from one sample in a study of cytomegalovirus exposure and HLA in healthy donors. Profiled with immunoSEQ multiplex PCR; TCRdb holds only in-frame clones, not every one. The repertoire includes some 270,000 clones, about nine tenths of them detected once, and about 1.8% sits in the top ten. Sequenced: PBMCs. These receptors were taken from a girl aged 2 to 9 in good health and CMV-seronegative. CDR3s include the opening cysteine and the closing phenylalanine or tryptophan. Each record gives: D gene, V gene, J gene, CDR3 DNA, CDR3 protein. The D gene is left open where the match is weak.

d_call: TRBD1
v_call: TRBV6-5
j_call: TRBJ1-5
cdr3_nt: TGTGCCAGCAGAACTACAGGGGGACAGCCCCAGCATTTT
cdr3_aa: CASRTTGGQPQHF

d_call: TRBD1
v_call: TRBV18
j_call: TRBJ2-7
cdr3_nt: TGTGCCAGCTCCCCCTTACCGGGGACAGGGGGGCACGAGCAGTACTTC
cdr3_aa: CASSPLPGTGGHEQYF

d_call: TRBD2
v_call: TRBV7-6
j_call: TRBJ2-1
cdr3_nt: TGTGCCAGCAGCTTAGAAGCGGGGGGGCCCAGTGAGCAGTTCTTC
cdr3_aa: CASSLEAGGPSEQFF

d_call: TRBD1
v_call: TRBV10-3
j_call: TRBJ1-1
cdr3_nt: TGTGCCATCAGGGACAGGGTATCCAGTGTGAACACTGAAGCTTTCTTT
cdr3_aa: CAIRDRVSSVNTEAFF

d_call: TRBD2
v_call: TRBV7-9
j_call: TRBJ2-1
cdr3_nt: TGTGCCAGCAGCTTACGGAGCGGGAAGTCCCATGAGCAGTTCTTC
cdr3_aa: CASSLRSGKSHEQFF

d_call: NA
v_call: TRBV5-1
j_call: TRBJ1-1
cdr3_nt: TGCGCCAGCAGCTTGGAAGGGGTGAACACTGAAGCTTTCTTT
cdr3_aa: CASSLEGVNTEAFF

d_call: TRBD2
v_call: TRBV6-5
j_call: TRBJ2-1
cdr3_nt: TGTGCCAGCAGTTACGGGACTAGGGCCTCCTACAATGAGCAGTTCTTC
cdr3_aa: CASSYGTRASYNEQFF

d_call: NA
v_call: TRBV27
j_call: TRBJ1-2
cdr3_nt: TGTGCCAGCAGTTTCAGGGGCGGGAACTATGGCTACACCTTC
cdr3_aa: CASSFRGGNYGYTF

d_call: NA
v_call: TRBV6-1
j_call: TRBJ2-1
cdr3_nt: TGTGCCAGCAGTGGGGGACATAAGGGCGATGAGCAGTTCTTC
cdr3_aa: CASSGGHKGDEQFF

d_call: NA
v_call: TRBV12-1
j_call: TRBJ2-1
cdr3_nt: TGTGCCACCCCCCCTGGGGCTAGCGACTACAATGAGCAGTTCTTC
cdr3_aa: CATPPGASDYNEQFF